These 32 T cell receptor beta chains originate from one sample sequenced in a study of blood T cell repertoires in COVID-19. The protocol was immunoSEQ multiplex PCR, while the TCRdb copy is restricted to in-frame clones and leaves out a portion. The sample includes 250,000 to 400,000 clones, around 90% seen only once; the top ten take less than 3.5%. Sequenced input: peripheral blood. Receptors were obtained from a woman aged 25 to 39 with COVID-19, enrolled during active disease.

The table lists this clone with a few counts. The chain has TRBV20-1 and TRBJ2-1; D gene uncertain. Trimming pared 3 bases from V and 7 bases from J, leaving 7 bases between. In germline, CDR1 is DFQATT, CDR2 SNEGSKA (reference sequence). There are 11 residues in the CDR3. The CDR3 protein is CSASARNEQFF. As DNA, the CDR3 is TGCAGTGCTAGTGCTCGGAATGAGCAGTTCTTC.

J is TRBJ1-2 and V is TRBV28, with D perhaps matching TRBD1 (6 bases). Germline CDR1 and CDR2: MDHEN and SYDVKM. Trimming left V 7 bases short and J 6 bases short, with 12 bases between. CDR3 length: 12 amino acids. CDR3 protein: CASTSWTDGYTF. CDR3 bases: TGTGCCAGCACCTCCTGGACAGATGGCTACACCTTC.

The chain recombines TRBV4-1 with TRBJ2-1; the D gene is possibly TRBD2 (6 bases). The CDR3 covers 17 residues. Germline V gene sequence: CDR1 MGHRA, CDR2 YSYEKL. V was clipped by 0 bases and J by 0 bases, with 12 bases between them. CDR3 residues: CASSQDRSGSSYNEQFF. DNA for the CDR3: TGCGCCAGCAGCCAAGATCGGTCCGGGAGCTCCTACAATGAGCAGTTCTTC.

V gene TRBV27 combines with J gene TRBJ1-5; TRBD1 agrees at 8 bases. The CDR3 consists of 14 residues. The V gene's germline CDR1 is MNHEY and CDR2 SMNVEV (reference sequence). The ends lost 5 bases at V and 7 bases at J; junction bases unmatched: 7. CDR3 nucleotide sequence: TGTGCCAGCAGTCGAGGACAGGGTTGGCAGCCCCAGCATTTT. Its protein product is CASSRGQGWQPQHF.

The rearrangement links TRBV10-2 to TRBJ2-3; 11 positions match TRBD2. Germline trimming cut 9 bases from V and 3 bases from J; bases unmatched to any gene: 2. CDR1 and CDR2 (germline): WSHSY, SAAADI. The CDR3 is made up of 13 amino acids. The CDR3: CASSSGRTDTQYF. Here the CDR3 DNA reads TGCGCCAGTTCTAGCGGGAGGACAGATACGCAGTATTTT.

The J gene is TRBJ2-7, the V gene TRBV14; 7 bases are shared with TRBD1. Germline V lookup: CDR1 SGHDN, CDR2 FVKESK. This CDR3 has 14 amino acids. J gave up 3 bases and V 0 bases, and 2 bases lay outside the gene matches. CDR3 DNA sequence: TGTGCCAGCAGCCAAGAACAGGGGTTCTACGAGCAGTACTTC. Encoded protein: CASSQEQGFYEQYF.

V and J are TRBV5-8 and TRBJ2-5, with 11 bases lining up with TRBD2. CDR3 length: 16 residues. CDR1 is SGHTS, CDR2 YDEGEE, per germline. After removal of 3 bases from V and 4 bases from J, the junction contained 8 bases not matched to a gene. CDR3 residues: CASSYRLAGSRETQYF. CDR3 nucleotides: TGTGCCAGCAGCTACCGACTAGCGGGGTCTCGAGAGACCCAGTACTTC.

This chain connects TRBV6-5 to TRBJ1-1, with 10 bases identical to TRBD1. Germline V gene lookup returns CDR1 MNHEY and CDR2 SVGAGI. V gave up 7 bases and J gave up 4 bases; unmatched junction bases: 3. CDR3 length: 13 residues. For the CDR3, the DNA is TGTGCCAGCACCGGGACAGGGGCCACTGAAGCTTTCTTT. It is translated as CASTGTGATEAFF.

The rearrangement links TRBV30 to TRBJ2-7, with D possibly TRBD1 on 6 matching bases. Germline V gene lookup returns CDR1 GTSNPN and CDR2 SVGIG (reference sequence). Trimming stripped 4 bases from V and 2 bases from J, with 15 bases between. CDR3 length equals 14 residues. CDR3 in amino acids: CAWIDRSQTYEQYF. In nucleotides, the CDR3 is TGTGCCTGGATTGACAGGTCCCAGACCTACGAGCAGTACTTC.

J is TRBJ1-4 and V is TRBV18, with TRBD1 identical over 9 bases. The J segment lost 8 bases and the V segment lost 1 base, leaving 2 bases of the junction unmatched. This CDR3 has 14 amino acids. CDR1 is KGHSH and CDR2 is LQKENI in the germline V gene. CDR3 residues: CASSPRTGDEKLFF. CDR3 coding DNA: TGTGCCAGCTCACCACGGACAGGGGACGAAAAACTGTTTTTT. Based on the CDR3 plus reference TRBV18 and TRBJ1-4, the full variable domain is NAGVMQNPRHLVRRRGQEARLRCSPMKGHSHVYWYRQLPEEGLKFMVYLQKENIIDESGMPKERFSAEFPKEGPSILRIQQVVRGDSAAYFCASSPRTGDEKLFFGSGTQLSVL.

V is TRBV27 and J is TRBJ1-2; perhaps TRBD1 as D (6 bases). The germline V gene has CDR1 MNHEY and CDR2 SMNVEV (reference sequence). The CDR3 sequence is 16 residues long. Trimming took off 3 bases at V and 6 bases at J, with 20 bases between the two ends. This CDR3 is CASSFSPVMRTDGYTF. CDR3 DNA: TGTGCCAGCAGTTTCTCCCCCGTTATGCGGACAGATGGCTACACCTTC.

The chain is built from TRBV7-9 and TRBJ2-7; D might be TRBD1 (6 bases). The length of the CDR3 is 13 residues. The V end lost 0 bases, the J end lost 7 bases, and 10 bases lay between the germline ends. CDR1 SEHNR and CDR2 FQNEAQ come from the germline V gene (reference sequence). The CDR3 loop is CASSLASRGEQYF. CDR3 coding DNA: TGTGCCAGCAGCTTAGCGTCTAGGGGGGAGCAGTACTTC.

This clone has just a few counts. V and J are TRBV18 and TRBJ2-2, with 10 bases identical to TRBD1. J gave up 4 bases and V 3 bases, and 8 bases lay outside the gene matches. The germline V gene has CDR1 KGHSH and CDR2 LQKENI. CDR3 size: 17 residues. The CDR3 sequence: CASSPLLDRGSTGELFF. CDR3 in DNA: TGTGCCAGCTCACCCCTCCTGGACAGGGGGAGCACCGGGGAGCTGTTTTTT.

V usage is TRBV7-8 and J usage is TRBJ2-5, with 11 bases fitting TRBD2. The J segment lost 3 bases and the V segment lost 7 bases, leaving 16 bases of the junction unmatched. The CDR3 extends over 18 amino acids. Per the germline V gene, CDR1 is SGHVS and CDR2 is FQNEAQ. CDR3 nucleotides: TGTGCCAGCAACTTCTCACCCGCACTAGCGGGAGTAAAAGAGACCCAGTACTTC. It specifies CASNFSPALAGVKETQYF.

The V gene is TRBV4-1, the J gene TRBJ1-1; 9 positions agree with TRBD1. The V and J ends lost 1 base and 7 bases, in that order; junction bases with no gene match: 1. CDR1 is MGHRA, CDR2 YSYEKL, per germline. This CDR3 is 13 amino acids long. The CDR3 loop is CASSQGDRDEAFF. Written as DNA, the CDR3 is TGCGCCAGCAGCCAAGGGGACAGGGATGAAGCTTTCTTT.

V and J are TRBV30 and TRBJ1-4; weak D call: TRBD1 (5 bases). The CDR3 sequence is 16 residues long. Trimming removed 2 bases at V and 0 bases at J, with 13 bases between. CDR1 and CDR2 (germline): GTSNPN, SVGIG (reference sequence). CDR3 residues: CAWSKGISSTNEKLFF. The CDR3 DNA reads TGTGCCTGGAGTAAGGGGATTTCTTCAACTAATGAAAAACTGTTTTTT.

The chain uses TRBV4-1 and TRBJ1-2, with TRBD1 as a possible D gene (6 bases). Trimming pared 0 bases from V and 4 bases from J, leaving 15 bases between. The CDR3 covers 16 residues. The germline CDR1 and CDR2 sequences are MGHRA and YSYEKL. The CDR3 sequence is CASSQEGQGTAYGYTF. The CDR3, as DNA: TGCGCCAGCAGCCAAGAGGGGCAGGGGACCGCCTATGGCTACACCTTC.

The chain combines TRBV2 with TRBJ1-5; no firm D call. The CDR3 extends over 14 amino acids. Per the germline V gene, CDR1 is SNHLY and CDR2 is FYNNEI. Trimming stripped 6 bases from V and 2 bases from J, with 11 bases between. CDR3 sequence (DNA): TGTGCCAGCAGCCTTGGTCAGGGCAATCAGCCCCAGCATTTT. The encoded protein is CASSLGQGNQPQHF.

The CDR3 sequence: CASSVEENSNQPQHF. Here the CDR3 DNA reads TGTGCCAGCAGTGTAGAGGAAAATAGCAATCAGCCCCAGCATTTT. The chain employs TRBV2 and TRBJ1-5; D ambiguous. From germline, CDR1 is SNHLY and CDR2 FYNNEI. V was cut by 4 bases and J by 0 bases, with 10 bases left in between. The CDR3 loop spans 15 amino acids.

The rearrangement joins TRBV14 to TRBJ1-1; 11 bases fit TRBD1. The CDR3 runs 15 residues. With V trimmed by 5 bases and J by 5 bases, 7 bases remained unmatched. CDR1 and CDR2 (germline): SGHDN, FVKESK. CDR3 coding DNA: TGTGCCAGCAGCTACCGGACAGGGGGCTGGACTGAAGCTTTCTTT. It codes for CASSYRTGGWTEAFF.

In DNA, the CDR3 is TGTGCCAGCAGCGTTAATTTGGGCAGGGGAGAGCCTAATCAGCCCCAGCATTTT. Encoded protein: CASSVNLGRGEPNQPQHF. The chain combines TRBV9 with TRBJ1-5, with a possible D match to TRBD1 (6 bases). V was pared by 2 bases and J by 4 bases, with 22 bases between. Germline-derived CDR1 and CDR2 are SGDLS and YYNGEE. This CDR3 is 18 amino acids long.

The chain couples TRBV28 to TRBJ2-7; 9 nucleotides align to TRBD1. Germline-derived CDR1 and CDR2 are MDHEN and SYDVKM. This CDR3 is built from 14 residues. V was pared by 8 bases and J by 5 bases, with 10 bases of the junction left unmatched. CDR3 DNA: TGTGCCAGCGAACTGGGACAGGGAATGAACGAGCAGTACTTC. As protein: CASELGQGMNEQYF.

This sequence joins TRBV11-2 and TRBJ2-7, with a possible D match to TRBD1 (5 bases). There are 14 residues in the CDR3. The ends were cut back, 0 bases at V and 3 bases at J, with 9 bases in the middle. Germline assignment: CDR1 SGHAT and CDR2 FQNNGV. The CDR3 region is CASSLDQGRYEQYF. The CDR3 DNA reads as TGTGCCAGCAGCTTAGATCAGGGCCGCTACGAGCAGTACTTC. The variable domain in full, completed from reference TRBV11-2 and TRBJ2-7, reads EAGVAQSPRYKIIEKRQSVAFWCNPISGHATLYWYQQILGQGPKLLIQFQNNGVVDDSQLPKDRFSAERLKGVDSTLKIQPAKLEDSAVYLCASSLDQGRYEQYFGPGTRLTVT.

The CDR3 sequence: CASSQTGGLEAFF. CDR3 sequence (DNA): TGTGCCAGCAGCCAGACAGGGGGTCTTGAAGCTTTCTTT. This chain joins TRBV7-2 and TRBJ1-1; TRBD1 matches 9 bases. The CDR3 length is 13 residues. V was clipped by 5 bases and J by 7 bases; unmatched bases: 5. The germline V gene has CDR1 SGHTA and CDR2 FQGNSA.

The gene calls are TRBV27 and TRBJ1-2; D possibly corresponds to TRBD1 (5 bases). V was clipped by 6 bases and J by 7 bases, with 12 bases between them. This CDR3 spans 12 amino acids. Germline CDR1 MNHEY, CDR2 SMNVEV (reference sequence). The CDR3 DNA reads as TGTGCCAGCAGAGGTTCAGGGCCTGGCTACACCTTC. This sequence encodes CASRGSGPGYTF.

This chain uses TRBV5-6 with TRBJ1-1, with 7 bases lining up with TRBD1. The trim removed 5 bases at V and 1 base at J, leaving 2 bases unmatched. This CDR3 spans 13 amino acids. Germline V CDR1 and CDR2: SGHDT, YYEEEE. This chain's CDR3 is CASRRDRNTEAFF. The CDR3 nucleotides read TGTGCCAGCAGGCGGGACAGGAACACTGAAGCTTTCTTT.

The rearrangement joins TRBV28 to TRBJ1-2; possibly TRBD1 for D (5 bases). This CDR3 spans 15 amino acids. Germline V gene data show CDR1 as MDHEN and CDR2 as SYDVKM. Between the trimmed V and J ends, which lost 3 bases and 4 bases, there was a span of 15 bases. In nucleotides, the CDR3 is TGTGCCAGCAGTTTTTCCAGGGTAGAAATCTATGGCTACACCTTC. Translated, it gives CASSFSRVEIYGYTF.

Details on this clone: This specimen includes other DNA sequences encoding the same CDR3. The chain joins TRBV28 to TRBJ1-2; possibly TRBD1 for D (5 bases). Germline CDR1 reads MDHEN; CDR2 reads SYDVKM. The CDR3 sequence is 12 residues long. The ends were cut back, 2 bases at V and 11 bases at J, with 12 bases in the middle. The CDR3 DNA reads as TGTGCCAGCAGTTTACTAGGGGAAGGTTACACCTTC. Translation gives CASSLLGEGYTF.

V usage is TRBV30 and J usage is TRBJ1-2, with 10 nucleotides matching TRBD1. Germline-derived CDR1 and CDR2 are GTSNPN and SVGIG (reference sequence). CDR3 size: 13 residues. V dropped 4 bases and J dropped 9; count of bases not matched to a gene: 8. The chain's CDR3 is CAWIRGDRGSYTF. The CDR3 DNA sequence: TGTGCCTGGATACGTGGGGACAGGGGAAGCTACACCTTC.

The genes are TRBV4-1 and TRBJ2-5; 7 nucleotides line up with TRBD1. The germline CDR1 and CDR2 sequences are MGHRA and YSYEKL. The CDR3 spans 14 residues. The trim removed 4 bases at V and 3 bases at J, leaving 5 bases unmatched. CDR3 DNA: TGCGCCAGCAGCCCTAGAACAGGGGAAGAGACCCAGTACTTC. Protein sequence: CASSPRTGEETQYF.

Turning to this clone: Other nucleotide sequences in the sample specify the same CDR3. Written as DNA, the CDR3 is TGTGCCAGCAGTGTAGGACAGAGCAATCAGCCCCAGCATTTT. Protein sequence: CASSVGQSNQPQHF. The rearrangement uses TRBV2 and TRBJ1-5, with D possibly matching TRBD1 (6 bases). Germline V lookup: CDR1 SNHLY, CDR2 FYNNEI. V lost 4 bases and J 1 base, leaving 8 bases between the germline ends. This CDR3 is built from 14 residues.

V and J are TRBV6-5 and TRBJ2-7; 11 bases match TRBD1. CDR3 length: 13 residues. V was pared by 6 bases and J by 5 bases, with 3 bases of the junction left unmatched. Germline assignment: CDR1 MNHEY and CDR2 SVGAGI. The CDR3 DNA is TGTGCCAGCAGACCGGGACAGGGGGACGAGCAGTACTTC. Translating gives CASRPGQGDEQYF.